These 2 T cell receptor beta chains share one sample of origin, sequenced in a study of blood T cells in healthy people across ages. The use of a sample-barcoded 5' primer and a J-beta primer mix characterized a second PCR of roughly 7 to 11 cycles. A single record per CDR3 protein comes from TCRdb applying MiXCR to the 5' RACE reads. The profile covers under 2,000,000 distinct CDR3 sequences, with just under 50% appearing a single time and roughly 2.1% taken by the ten largest. The sequencing input was blood. Source of these receptors: a woman aged 35 to 49 in good health.

This clonotype has more than one count but fewer than ten. The V gene is TRBV4-3, the J gene TRBJ2-3, with D unresolved. The germline V and J ends were trimmed by 4 bases and 5 bases, with 13 bases remaining between them. The germline CDR1 and CDR2 sequences are LGHNA and YSLEER. There are 14 residues in the CDR3. This CDR3 is CASSPHESGDTQYF. Written as DNA, the CDR3 is TGCGCCAGCAGCCCCCATGAGTCTGGAGATACGCAGTATTTT.

This clonotype has more than one count but fewer than ten. The CDR3 nucleotides are TGCGCCAGCAGTGGGGACAGGGGAAGCGAGCAGTACTTC. This sequence encodes CASSGDRGSEQYF. V gene TRBV10-1 combines with J gene TRBJ2-5; TRBD1 agrees at 10 bases. The J call is doubtful: the DNA matches TRBJ2-7 better. The CDR3 is 13 amino acids. The germline CDR1 and CDR2 sequences are WNHNN and SYGVQD (reference sequence).